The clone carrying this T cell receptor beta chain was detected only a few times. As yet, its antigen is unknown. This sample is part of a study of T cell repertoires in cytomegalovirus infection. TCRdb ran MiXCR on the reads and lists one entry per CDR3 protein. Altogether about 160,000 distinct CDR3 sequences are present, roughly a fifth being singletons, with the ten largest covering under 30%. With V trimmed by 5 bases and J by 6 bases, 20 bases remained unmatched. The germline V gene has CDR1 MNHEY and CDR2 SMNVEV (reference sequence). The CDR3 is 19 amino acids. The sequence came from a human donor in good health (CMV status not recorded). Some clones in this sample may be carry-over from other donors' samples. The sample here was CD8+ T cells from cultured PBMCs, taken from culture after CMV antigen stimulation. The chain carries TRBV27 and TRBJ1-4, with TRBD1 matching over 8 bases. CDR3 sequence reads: CASSATGQGRGYPDEKLFF. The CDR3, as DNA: TGTGCCAGCAGTGCTACAGGACAGGGCAGGGGTTATCCGGATGAAAAACTGTTTTTT.